This note documents a single T cell receptor (beta chain) sequence. Antigen specificity is unknown. As for treatment: oral pan-JAK inhibitor, 5-10 mg twice daily. Alopecia areata patients provided lesional scalp punch biopsies and peripheral blood. Extracted RNA was reverse transcribed, and the resulting cDNA served as sequencing template. Data came from immunoSEQ multiplex PCR; TCRdb stores just in-frame clones and leaves some out. This sample carries 150,000 to 200,000 clones, around three fifths of them seen once, and the ten largest clones take roughly 1.3%. The sample originates from a study of CD8+ T cells in alopecia areata. Overall study findings and caveats: Alphabeta T cells residing in normal skin are also sequenced in scalp samples.

From germline, CDR1 is MDHEN and CDR2 SYDVKM. This CDR3 comprises 14 residues. Trimming took 6 bases from V and 0 from J, leaving 9 bases between them. The clonotype comes from a human donor with alopecia areata. This material consisted of CD4+ T cells sorted from blood, taken around week 50, from a patient treated with tofacitinib. V gene TRBV28 combines with J gene TRBJ2-4, with D tentatively TRBD1 or TRBD2 (5 bases each). The CDR3 protein is CASSLGTAKNIQYF. CDR3 nucleotides: TGTGCCAGCAGCCTCGGGACAGCCAAAAACATTCAGTACTTC.